The 25 T cell receptor beta chains below come from one sample, sequenced in a study of T cells in Graves' hyperthyroidism and ophthalmopathy. From RNA transcripts, TCR beta CDR3 regions were amplified. First-round RT-PCR targeting the TCR CDR3 was performed with the HTBI primer set. TCRdb re-analysed the multiplex PCR reads in MiXCR, keeping a single row per CDR3 protein. The table lists 250,000 to 400,000 distinct CDR3 sequences, roughly 13% of them singletons. The specimen sequenced was blood. These receptors came from a middle-aged woman with Graves' ophthalmopathy.

This chain connects TRBV24-1 to TRBJ2-1; 11 positions agree with TRBD2. Per germline, CDR1 KGHDR and CDR2 SFDVKD. This CDR3 region has 19 residues. V shed 6 bases, J shed 3 bases, and the junction held 15 bases outside the gene matches. CDR3 protein: CATSPQTGTSGVSYNEQFF. CDR3 bases: TGTGCCACCAGTCCACAAACCGGGACTAGCGGAGTCAGCTACAATGAGCAGTTCTTC.

The CDR3 DNA is TGTGCCAGCAGTGAAAATACAGGGTACACCGGGGAGCTGTTTTTT. Translation: CASSENTGYTGELFF. The J gene is TRBJ2-2, the V gene TRBV25-1; D might be TRBD1 (6 bases). V was pared by 2 bases and J by 3 bases, with 10 bases between. The CDR3 runs 15 residues. CDR1 is MGHDK and CDR2 is SYGVNS in the germline V gene.

This clonotype was recorded at least ten times. The chain combines TRBV6-2 or TRBV6-3 with TRBJ2-1, with 9 bases lining up with TRBD2. This CDR3 comprises 17 residues. V lost 7 bases, J lost 5 bases, and 15 bases stayed unmatched. Germline V gene sequence: CDR1 MNHEY, CDR2 SVGEGT. CDR3 region: CASTDLALAGVDNEQFF. The CDR3 DNA follows: TGTGCCAGCACTGACCTAGCTTTAGCGGGAGTAGACAATGAGCAGTTCTTC.

This clonotype was picked up many times. This chain joins TRBV6-1 and TRBJ2-5; 11 bases are shared with TRBD1. Germline CDR1 MNHNS, CDR2 SASEGT. V shed 6 bases, J shed 5 bases, and the junction held 5 bases outside the gene matches. The CDR3 loop spans 14 amino acids. The CDR3 loop reads CASRGQGAKETQYF. Written as DNA, the CDR3 is TGTGCCAGCAGAGGACAGGGGGCAAAGGAGACCCAGTACTTC.

Concerning this clonotype itself: This may be a read error: a much more frequent sequence differs by one nucleotide. This rearrangement joins TRBV12-3 or TRBV12-4 to TRBJ2-7; D gene ambiguous. The CDR3 consists of 16 residues. The ends were cut back, 1 base at V and 0 bases at J, with 13 bases in the middle. CDR3 protein: CASSLGTKIHSYEQYF. CDR3 bases: TGTGCCAGCAGTTTAGGGACCAAAATTCACTCCTACGAGCAGTACTTC.

The table lists this clonotype with many counts. The V and J genes are TRBV7-2 and TRBJ1-2; 7 bases are a match to TRBD1. With 0 bases clipped from V and 5 bases from J, the junction kept 6 bases outside the gene matches. Germline-derived CDR1 and CDR2 are SGHTA and FQGNSA. There are 15 residues in the CDR3. CDR3 residues: CASSLAVPGQYGYTF. In nucleotides, the CDR3 is TGTGCCAGCAGCTTAGCCGTCCCGGGACAGTATGGCTACACCTTC.

The chain couples TRBV6-2 or TRBV6-3 to TRBJ2-7; D could derive from TRBD1 or TRBD2 (5 bases each). The CDR3 sequence is 14 residues long. Germline-derived CDR1 and CDR2 are MNHEY and SVGEGT. The ends were cut back, 8 bases at V and 6 bases at J, with 20 bases in the middle. The CDR3 nucleotides are TGTGCCAGCCAAAGGGGTGGGGAGCGGCGCGAGCAGTACTTC. Amino acids: CASQRGGERREQYF.

The table lists this clonotype with many counts. The chain links TRBV27 to TRBJ2-7, with 12 bases matching TRBD2. Germline lookup yields CDR1 MNHEY and CDR2 SMNVEV (reference sequence). The CDR3 contains 16 residues. Losses at the gene ends were 5 bases for V and 5 bases for J; bases not matched to a gene: 10. In DNA form, the CDR3 reads TGTGCCAGCAGTCCAAGACTAGCGGGAGAAGAAGACGAGCAGTACTTC. As protein: CASSPRLAGEEDEQYF.

There are a few counts of this clonotype. The chain joins TRBV4-1 to TRBJ2-3, with 8 bases matching TRBD2. This CDR3 has 15 residues. V lost 2 bases to trimming and J lost 1 base; unmatched junction nucleotides: 2. Germline V gene sequence: CDR1 MGHRA, CDR2 YSYEKL. CDR3 bases: TGCGCCAGCAGCCAAAAGACTAGCGGCACAGATACGCAGTATTTT. Amino acids: CASSQKTSGTDTQYF.

This clonotype has ten or more counts. The CDR3 nucleotides read TGTGCCAGCAGTTTCCTTGGGAGCTCTGGAAACACCATATATTTT. Its protein product is CASSFLGSSGNTIYF. V gene TRBV28 combines with J gene TRBJ1-3; D unclear. Germline V gives CDR1 MDHEN, CDR2 SYDVKM. Trimming removed 3 bases at V and 0 bases at J, with 9 bases between. CDR3 length: 15 residues.

This clonotype was counted a few times. The DNA for the CDR3 is TGCAGTGCTATGGACGGGGGCTATGGCTACACCTTC. Its translation is CSAMDGGYGYTF. V and J are TRBV20-1 and TRBJ1-2; perhaps TRBD1 as D (5 bases). Per germline, CDR1 DFQATT and CDR2 SNEGSKA (reference sequence). There are 12 residues in the CDR3. Trimming stripped 4 bases from V and 4 bases from J, with 10 bases between.

This clonotype occurred many times. V usage is TRBV20-1 and J usage is TRBJ2-3; 11 bases are a match to TRBD2. The ends lost 5 bases at V and 3 bases at J; junction bases unmatched: 7. This CDR3 contains 15 residues. The V gene's germline CDR1 is DFQATT and CDR2 SNEGSKA (reference sequence). The CDR3 DNA sequence: TGCAGTGCTTTAAGACTAGCGGGGAATACAGATACGCAGTATTTT. This sequence encodes CSALRLAGNTDTQYF.

This clonotype was observed a handful of times. This sequence joins TRBV11-2 and TRBJ2-7, with TRBD2 matching over 8 bases. The V segment lost 6 bases and the J segment 5 bases; nucleotides outside the gene matches: 12. Per germline, CDR1 SGHAT and CDR2 FQNNGV. This CDR3 contains 15 residues. The CDR3 loop is CASSRSGSGVHEQYF. DNA for the CDR3: TGTGCCAGCAGTCGGAGCGGGAGTGGTGTACACGAGCAGTACTTC.

This clonotype was counted many times. The rearrangement links TRBV10-3 to TRBJ2-7, with D possibly being TRBD2 (6 bases). The CDR3 loop spans 13 amino acids. Germline assignment: CDR1 ENHRY and CDR2 SYGVKD. The V end lost 11 bases, the J end lost 3 bases, and 17 bases lay between the germline ends. CDR3 sequence (DNA): TGTGCCGCCGCGGGCGGGACCGACTACGAGCAGTACTTC. It yields the protein CAAAGGTDYEQYF.

There are many counts of this clonotype. The chain couples TRBV3-1 to TRBJ1-2, with a possible D match to TRBD1 (5 bases). CDR1 is LGHDT and CDR2 is YNNKEL in the germline V gene (reference sequence). This CDR3 comprises 14 residues. The V end was cut by 3 bases, the J end by 5 bases, with 13 bases between. CDR3 DNA sequence: TGTGCCAGCAGCCAGACTTCAGGGTTATATGGCTACACCTTC. This sequence encodes CASSQTSGLYGYTF.

This clonotype was detected many times. The chain employs TRBV7-8 and TRBJ1-2; D perhaps matches TRBD1 (5 bases). Germline V gene sequence: CDR1 SGHVS, CDR2 FQNEAQ. The CDR3 is made up of 15 amino acids. Trimming removed 5 bases from V and 4 bases from J, with 17 bases in between. The CDR3 DNA sequence: TGTGCCAGCAGCGTCCTTAGAAGCGGGGGCTATGGCTACACCTTC. It is translated as CASSVLRSGGYGYTF.

This clonotype came up many times. The rearrangement joins TRBV6-2 or TRBV6-3 to TRBJ1-1; D gene uncertain. Trimming removed 5 bases from V and 10 bases from J, with 11 bases in between. The CDR3 runs to 11 residues. The germline CDR1 and CDR2 sequences are MNHEY and SVGEGT. CDR3 in DNA: TGTGCCAGCAGTCCGAGCGGAGGAGCTTTCTTT. The encoded protein is CASSPSGGAFF.

The chain links TRBV20-1 to TRBJ2-1; 8 nucleotides match TRBD2. CDR1 DFQATT and CDR2 SNEGSKA come from the germline V gene (reference sequence). The length of the CDR3 is 11 residues. The CDR3 spells CGGAGGDEQFF. The DNA of the CDR3 is TGCGGAGGAGCCGGGGGGGATGAGCAGTTCTTC.

This clonotype was seen many times. This sequence joins TRBV2 and TRBJ2-5; 9 bases map to TRBD1. After removal of 2 bases from V and 1 base from J, the junction contained 5 bases not matched to a gene. The CDR3 runs to 16 residues. Germline V CDR1 and CDR2: SNHLY, FYNNEI. CDR3 sequence: CASSELTGQGQETQYF. CDR3 DNA sequence: TGTGCCAGCAGTGAACTGACGGGACAGGGCCAAGAGACCCAGTACTTC.

In nucleotides, the CDR3 is TGCAGTGCTAGAGTGGACAGTTATAGCAATCAGCCCCAGCATTTT. It yields the protein CSARVDSYSNQPQHF. V gene TRBV20-1 combines with J gene TRBJ1-5; weak D call: TRBD1 (6 bases). Germline lookup yields CDR1 DFQATT and CDR2 SNEGSKA (reference sequence). V lost 1 base to trimming and J lost 0 bases, with 10 bases between them. This CDR3 has 15 amino acids.

This clonotype was recorded many times. The gene calls are TRBV20-1 and TRBJ2-3, with D uncertain. Looked up from germline, CDR1 is DFQATT and CDR2 is SNEGSKA (reference sequence). The CDR3 runs 15 residues. The ends were cut back, 2 bases at V and 3 bases at J, with 15 bases in the middle. CDR3 loop: CSARLGAAPTDTQYF. In DNA, the CDR3 is TGCAGTGCTAGATTGGGTGCGGCACCTACAGATACGCAGTATTTT.

This clonotype was counted ten times or more. The chain carries TRBV2 and TRBJ2-3; 9 bases are shared with TRBD2. J lost 4 bases, V lost 0 bases, and 8 bases had no gene match. The germline gives CDR1 SNHLY, CDR2 FYNNEI. CDR3 length: 17 amino acids. CDR3 in DNA: TGTGCCAGCAGTGAAGCGGTTCCGGCGGGAGGGCCAGATACGCAGTATTTT. Translation gives CASSEAVPAGGPDTQYF. Combining the CDR3 with reference TRBV2 and TRBJ2-3 gives the whole variable domain EPEVTQTPSHQVTQMGQEVILRCVPISNHLYFYWYRQILGQKVEFLVSFYNNEISEKSEIFDDQFSVERPDGSNFTLKIRSTKLEDSAMYFCASSEAVPAGGPDTQYFGPGTRLTVL.

Worth noting for this clonotype: This may come from a read error, since a much larger clone is one base off. V usage is TRBV6-1 and J usage is TRBJ2-5; tentative D call: TRBD2 (5 bases). The CDR3 is 15 amino acids. Germline-derived CDR1 and CDR2 are MNHNS and SASEGT. The CDR3 region is CASSDAGEVGETLYF. The DNA of the CDR3 is TGTGCCAGCAGTGACGCCGGCGAGGTTGGGGAGACCCTGTACTTC.

This clonotype came up a few times. The chain carries TRBV20-1 and TRBJ1-3; D perhaps matches TRBD1 (6 bases). This CDR3 is built from 15 residues. V gave up 3 bases and J gave up 3 bases, with 15 bases separating them. Germline V gene sequence: CDR1 DFQATT, CDR2 SNEGSKA (reference sequence). Here the CDR3 reads CSARTGGGRGNTIYF. The CDR3 region has the DNA TGCAGTGCTAGGACGGGGGGCGGGCGTGGAAACACCATATATTTT.

This chain links TRBV20-1 with TRBJ1-1; 8 bases match TRBD1. This CDR3 spans 14 amino acids. The V gene's germline CDR1 is DFQATT and CDR2 SNEGSKA (reference sequence). V lost 6 bases and J lost 5; bases outside the gene matches: 11. CDR3 loop: CSAQEQGGRTEAFF. CDR3 nucleotide sequence: TGCAGTGCCCAGGAACAGGGGGGGAGAACTGAAGCTTTCTTT.